This T cell receptor (beta chain) was sequenced in a study of CD8 T cells in cerebrospinal fluid in Alzheimer's disease. The study, taken as a whole, reports: Alzheimer's patients were not enriched for EBV-specific clones, which were not the most expanded. Finding EBV-specific TCRs in cerebrospinal fluid does not show EBV causes Alzheimer's disease. In mild cognitive impairment or Alzheimer's disease, the biggest CSF clone made up more TCRs than in controls. Expanded clones of at least 3% were commoner in Alzheimer's patients than healthy subjects.

The CDR3 is 12 amino acids. Germline CDR1 is SGHVS and CDR2 is FQNEAQ. From its re-call of the 10x single-cell sequencing reads, TCRdb lists each CDR3 protein once, without DNA. This sample lists 270 or so distinct CDR3 sequences; its ten largest clones have 51%. This clonotype counts as large by frequency. The antigen remains unidentified. The sequence was obtained from a human donor in good health. The rearrangement links TRBV7-8 to TRBJ1-4. Sequences were obtained from cerebrospinal fluid. The CDR3 protein is CASSRGGGELFF.